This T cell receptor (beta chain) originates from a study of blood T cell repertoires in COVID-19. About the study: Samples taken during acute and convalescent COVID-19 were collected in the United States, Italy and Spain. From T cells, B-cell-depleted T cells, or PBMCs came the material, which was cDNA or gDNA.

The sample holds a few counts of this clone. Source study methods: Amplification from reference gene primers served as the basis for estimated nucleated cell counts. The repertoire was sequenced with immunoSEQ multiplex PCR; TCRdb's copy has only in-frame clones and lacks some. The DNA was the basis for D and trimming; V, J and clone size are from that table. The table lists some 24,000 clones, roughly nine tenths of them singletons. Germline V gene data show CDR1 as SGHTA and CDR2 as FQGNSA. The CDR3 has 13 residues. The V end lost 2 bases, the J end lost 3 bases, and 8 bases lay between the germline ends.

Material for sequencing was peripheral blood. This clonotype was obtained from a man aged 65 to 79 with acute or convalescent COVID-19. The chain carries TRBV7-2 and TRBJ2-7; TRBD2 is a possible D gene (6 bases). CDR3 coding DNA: TGTGCCAGCAGCTTATTAGCGGTCTACGAGCAGTACTTC. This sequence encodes CASSLLAVYEQYF.